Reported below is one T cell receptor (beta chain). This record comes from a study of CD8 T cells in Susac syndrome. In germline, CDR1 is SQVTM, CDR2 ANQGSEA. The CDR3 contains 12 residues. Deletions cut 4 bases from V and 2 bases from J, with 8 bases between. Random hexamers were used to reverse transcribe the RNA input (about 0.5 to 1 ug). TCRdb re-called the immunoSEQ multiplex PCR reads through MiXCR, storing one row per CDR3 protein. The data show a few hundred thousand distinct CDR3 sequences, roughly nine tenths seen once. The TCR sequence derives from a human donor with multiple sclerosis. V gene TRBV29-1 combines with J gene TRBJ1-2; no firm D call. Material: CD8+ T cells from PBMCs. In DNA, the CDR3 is TGCAGCGTTGGGGGAACAAACTATGGCTACACCTTC. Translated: CSVGGTNYGYTF. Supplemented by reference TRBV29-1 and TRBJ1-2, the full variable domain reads SAVISQKPSRDICQRGTSLTIQCQVDSQVTMMFWYRQQPGQSLTLIATANQGSEATYESGFVIDKFPISRPNLTFSTLTVSNMSPEDSSIYLCSVGGTNYGYTFGSGTRLTVV.